The clone carrying this T cell receptor (beta chain) was detected a few times. Antigen specificity is unknown. The TCRbeta library incorporated unique molecular identifiers. TCRdb analysed the PCR reads with MiXCR anew, one entry per CDR3 protein. The sample lists some 350,000 distinct CDR3 sequences; roughly 15% were seen once. The data stem from a study of T-cell reconstitution after alpha-beta-depleted transplantation in children. Regarding the study as a whole: Among T cells one year after transplant, newly produced cells accounted for most counts and diversity. Reportedly, only several hundred clones from non-depleted graft cells drove alpha-beta T-cell counts at about two months. High day-60 TCRbeta diversity in some patients came from surviving recipient T cells and thymic progenitors.

The germline V gene has CDR1 SEHNR and CDR2 FQNEAQ (reference sequence). This CDR3 contains 15 residues. V dropped 6 bases and J dropped 0 bases, with 15 bases sitting between them. The sequencing here drew on PBMCs, mostly from graft donor cells, taken 360 days after TCRalphabeta/CD19-depleted stem cell transplant. The sequence came from a male patient between 2 and 15 years old who had a stem cell transplant for acute lymphoblastic leukemia, so the T cells may come from the graft donor. The genes are TRBV7-9 and TRBJ2-7, with D maybe TRBD2 (6 bases). The CDR3 is CASRRDSPPSYEQYF. The CDR3 nucleotides are TGTGCCAGCAGGCGGGACTCACCGCCCTCCTACGAGCAGTACTTC.